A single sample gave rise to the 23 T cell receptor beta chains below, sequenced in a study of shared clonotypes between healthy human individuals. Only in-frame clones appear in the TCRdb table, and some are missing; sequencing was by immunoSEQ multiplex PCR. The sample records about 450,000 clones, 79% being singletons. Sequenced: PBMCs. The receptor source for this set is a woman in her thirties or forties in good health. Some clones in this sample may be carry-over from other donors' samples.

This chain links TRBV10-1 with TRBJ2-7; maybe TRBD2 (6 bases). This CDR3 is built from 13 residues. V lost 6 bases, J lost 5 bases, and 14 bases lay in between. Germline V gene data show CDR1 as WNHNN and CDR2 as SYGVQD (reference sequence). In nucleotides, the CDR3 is TGCGCCAGCAGCCCACCGGGACTCAACGAGCAGTACTTC. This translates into CASSPPGLNEQYF.

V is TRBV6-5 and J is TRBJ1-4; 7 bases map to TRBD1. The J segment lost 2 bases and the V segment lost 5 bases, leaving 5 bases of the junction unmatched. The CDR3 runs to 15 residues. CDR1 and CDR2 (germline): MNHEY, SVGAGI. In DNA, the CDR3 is TGTGCCAGCAGTAGTCCAGGGGGGACTAATGAAAAACTGTTTTTT. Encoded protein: CASSSPGGTNEKLFF.

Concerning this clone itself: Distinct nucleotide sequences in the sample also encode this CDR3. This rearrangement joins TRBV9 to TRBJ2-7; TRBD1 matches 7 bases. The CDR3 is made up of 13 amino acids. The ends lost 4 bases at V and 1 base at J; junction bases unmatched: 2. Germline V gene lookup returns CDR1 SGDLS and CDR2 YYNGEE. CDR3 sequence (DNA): TGTGCCAGCAGCCCACAGGGGTCCTACGAGCAGTACTTC. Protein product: CASSPQGSYEQYF.

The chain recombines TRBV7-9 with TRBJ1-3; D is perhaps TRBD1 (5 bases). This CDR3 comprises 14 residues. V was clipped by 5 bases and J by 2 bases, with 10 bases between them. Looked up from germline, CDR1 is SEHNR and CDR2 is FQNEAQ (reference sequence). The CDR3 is CASSPGNTGNTIYF. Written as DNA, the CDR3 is TGTGCCAGCAGCCCAGGGAATACTGGAAACACCATATATTTT.

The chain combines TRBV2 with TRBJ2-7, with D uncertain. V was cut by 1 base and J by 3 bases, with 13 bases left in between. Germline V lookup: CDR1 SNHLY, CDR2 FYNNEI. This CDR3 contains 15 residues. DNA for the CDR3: TGTGCCAGCAGTGAAGAAGTGGGATTAGGCTACGAGCAGTACTTC. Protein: CASSEEVGLGYEQYF.

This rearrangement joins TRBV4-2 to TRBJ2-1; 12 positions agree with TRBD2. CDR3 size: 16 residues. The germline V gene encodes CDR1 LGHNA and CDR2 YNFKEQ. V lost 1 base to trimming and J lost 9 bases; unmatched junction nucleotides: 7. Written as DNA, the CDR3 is TGTGCCAGCAGCCAAGTCGGGACTAGCGGGTTGAGTGAGCAGTTCTTC. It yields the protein CASSQVGTSGLSEQFF.

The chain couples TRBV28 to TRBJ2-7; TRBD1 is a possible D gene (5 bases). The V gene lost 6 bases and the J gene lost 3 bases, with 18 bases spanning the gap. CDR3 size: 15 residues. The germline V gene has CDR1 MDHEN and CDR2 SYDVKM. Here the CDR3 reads CASSLTALRFYEQYF. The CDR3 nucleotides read TGTGCCAGCAGCCTGACAGCACTTAGATTCTACGAGCAGTACTTC.

The CDR3 protein is CASSLVTGVGEKLFF. The CDR3 nucleotides read TGTGCCAGCAGCTTAGTTACAGGCGTTGGGGAAAAACTGTTTTTT. The V gene is TRBV7-9, the J gene TRBJ1-4; D perhaps matches TRBD1 (5 bases). Per the germline V gene, CDR1 is SEHNR and CDR2 is FQNEAQ (reference sequence). This CDR3 region has 15 residues. Trimming took off 1 base at V and 8 bases at J, with 14 bases between the two ends. The whole variable domain, remainder taken from reference TRBV7-9 and TRBJ1-4, is DTGVSQNPRHKITKRGQNVTFRCDPISEHNRLYWYRQTLGQGPEFLTYFQNEAQLEKSRLLSDRFSAERPKGSFSTLEIQRTEQGDSAMYLCASSLVTGVGEKLFFGSGTQLSVL.

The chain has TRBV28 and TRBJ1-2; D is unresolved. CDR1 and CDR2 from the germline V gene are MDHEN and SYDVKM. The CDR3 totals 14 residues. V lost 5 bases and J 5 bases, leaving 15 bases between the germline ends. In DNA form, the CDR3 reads TGTGCCAGCAGTAAGTCCAGGACGCGTTATGGCTACACCTTC. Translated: CASSKSRTRYGYTF.

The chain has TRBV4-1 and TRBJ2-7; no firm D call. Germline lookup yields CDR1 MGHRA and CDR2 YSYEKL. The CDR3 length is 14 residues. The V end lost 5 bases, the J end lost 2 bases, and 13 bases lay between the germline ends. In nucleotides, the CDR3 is TGCGCCAGCAGCTTTCAGACGCAAGCCTACGAGCAGTACTTC. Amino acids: CASSFQTQAYEQYF.

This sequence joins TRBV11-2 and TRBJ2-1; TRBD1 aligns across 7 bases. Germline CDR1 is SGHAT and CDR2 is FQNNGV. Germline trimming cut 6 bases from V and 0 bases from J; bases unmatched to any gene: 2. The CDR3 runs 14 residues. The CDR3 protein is CASSRDSSYNEQFF. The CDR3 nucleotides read TGTGCCAGCAGTCGGGACAGCTCCTACAATGAGCAGTTCTTC.

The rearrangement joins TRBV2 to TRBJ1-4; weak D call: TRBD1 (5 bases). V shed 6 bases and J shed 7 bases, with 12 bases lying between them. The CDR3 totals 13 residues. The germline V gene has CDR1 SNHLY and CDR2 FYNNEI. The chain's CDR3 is CASRQAPGEKLFF. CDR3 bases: TGTGCCAGCAGACAGGCGCCCGGTGAAAAACTGTTTTTT.

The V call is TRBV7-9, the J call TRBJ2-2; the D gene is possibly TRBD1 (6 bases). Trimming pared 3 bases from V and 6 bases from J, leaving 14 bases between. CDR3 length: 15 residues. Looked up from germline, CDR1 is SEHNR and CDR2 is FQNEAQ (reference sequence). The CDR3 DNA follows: TGTGCCAGCAGCTTGTATTTGGGGGCCCCCGGGGAGCTGTTTTTT. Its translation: CASSLYLGAPGELFF.

This chain's CDR3 is CASSPARDRGLRGYTF. The CDR3 coding sequence is TGTGCCAGCAGCCCCGCTCGGGACAGGGGTTTGCGTGGCTACACCTTC. The rearrangement joins TRBV7-7 to TRBJ1-2; 10 bases agree with TRBD1. This CDR3 comprises 16 residues. Trimming cost V 5 bases and J 7 bases; bases outside gene matches: 13. Germline V gene data show CDR1 as SSHAT and CDR2 as FNYEAQ (reference sequence). Full variable domain (outside the CDR3, taken from reference TRBV7-7 and TRBJ1-2): GAGVSQSPRYKVTKRGQDVTLRCDPISSHATLYWYQQALGQGPEFLTYFNYEAQPDKSGLPSDRFSAERPEGSISTLTIQRTEQRDSAMYRCASSPARDRGLRGYTFGSGTRLTVV.

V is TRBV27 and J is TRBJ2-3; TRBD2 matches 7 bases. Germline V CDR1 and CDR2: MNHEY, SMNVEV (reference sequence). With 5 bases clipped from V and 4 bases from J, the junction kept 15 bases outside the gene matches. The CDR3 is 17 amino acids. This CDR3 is CASSPQRTRRYADTQYF. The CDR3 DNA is TGTGCCAGCAGTCCCCAAAGGACTAGGCGGTATGCAGATACGCAGTATTTT.

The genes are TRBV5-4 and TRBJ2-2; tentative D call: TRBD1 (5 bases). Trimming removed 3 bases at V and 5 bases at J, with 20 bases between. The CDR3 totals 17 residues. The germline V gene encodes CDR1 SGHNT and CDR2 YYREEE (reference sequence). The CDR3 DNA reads TGTGCCAGCAGCTGGGGCTCGGGCAGTATGAATACCGGGGAGCTGTTTTTT. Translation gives CASSWGSGSMNTGELFF.

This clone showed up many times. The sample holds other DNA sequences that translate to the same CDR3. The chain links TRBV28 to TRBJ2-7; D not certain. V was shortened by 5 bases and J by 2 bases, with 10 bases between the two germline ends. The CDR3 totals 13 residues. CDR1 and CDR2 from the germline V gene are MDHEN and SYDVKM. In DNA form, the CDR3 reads TGTGCCAGCAGTAACTTAGCAACCTACGAGCAGTACTTC. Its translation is CASSNLATYEQYF. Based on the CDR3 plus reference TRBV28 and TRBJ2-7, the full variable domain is DVKVTQSSRYLVKRTGEKVFLECVQDMDHENMFWYRQDPGLGLRLIYFSYDVKMKEKGDIPEGYSVSREKKERFSLILESASTNQTSMYLCASSNLATYEQYFGPGTRLTVT.

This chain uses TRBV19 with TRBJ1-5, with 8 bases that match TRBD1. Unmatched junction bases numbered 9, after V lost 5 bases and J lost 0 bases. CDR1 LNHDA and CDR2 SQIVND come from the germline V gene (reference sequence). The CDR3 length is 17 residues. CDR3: CASSQFSGGSSNQPQHF. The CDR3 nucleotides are TGTGCCAGTAGTCAATTCTCAGGGGGCTCTAGCAATCAGCCCCAGCATTTT.

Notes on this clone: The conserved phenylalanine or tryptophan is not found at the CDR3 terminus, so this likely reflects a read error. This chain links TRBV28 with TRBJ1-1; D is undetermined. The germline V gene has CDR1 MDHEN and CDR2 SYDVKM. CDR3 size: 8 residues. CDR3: CEYTEAFS. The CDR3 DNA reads TGTGAGTATACTGAAGCTTTCTCT.

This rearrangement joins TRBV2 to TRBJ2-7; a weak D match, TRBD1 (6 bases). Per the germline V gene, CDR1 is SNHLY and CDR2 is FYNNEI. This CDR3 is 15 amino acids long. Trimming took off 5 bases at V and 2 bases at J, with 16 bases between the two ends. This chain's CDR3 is CASSNQAGVAYEQYF. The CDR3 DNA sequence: TGTGCCAGCAGTAACCAGGCAGGGGTGGCCTACGAGCAGTACTTC.

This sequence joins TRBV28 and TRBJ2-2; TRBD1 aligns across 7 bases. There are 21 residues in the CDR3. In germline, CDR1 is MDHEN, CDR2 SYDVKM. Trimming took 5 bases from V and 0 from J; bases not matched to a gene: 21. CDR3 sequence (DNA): TGTGCCAGCAGTATCTACCGGGACAGCCTACCCCAAGGTTCGAACACCGGGGAGCTGTTTTTT. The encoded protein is CASSIYRDSLPQGSNTGELFF.

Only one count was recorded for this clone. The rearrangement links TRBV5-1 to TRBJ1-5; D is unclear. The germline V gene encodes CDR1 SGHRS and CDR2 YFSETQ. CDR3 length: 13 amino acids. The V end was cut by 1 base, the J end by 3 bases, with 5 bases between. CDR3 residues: CASSLNSNQPQHF. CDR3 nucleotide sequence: TGCGCCAGCAGCTTGAATTCCAATCAGCCCCAGCATTTT.

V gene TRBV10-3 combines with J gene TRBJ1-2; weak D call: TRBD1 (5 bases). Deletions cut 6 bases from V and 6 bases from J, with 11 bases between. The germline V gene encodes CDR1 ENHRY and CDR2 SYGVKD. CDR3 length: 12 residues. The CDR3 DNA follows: TGTGCCATCAGGGGGGGGAACAATGGCTACACCTTC. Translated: CAIRGGNNGYTF.